The clone carrying this T cell receptor (beta chain) was seen at least ten times. Its matching antigen is unknown. TCRdb re-called the RACE reads through MiXCR, storing one row per CDR3 protein. The data show more than 250,000 distinct CDR3 sequences, with approximately 8.6% seen just once and less than 3% held by the top ten. The sample is drawn from a study of human T cells and chemical hapten exposure. Overall study results and limits: The presence of alopecia in the donors means their immune response may differ from healthy people's. Among TCRs, those above 1 in 1000 frequency were unaffected by DPC sensitization.

Stated time point: pre-sensitization, week 0. Treatment: therapeutic diphenylcyclopropenone sensitization with weekly scalp DPC. The ends lost 5 bases at V and 0 bases at J; junction bases unmatched: 3. Germline CDR1 and CDR2: SGHAT and FQNNGV. This CDR3 spans 15 amino acids. The sequences come from whole blood, collected in connection with sensitization to the hapten diphenylcyclopropenone (DPC). The receptor's source is a woman between 40 and 55 years old with alopecia areata. Some clones in this sample may be carry-over from other donors' samples. The V gene is TRBV11-2, the J gene TRBJ2-5; 10 nucleotides match TRBD2. The CDR3 reads CASSPTSGYQETQYF. In DNA, the CDR3 is TGTGCCAGCAGCCCGACTAGCGGGTACCAAGAGACCCAGTACTTC.